This T cell receptor beta chain was identified during a study of response to subunit inactivated influenza vaccine (dated by TCRdb to the late 2010s). Notes on the research overall: To follow how T cells responded to a trivalent subunit inactivated influenza vaccine, the researchers relied on deep quantitative profiling of the T cell receptor repertoire.

Points the paper makes about the study in general: The authors suggested that each seasonal influenza vaccination may recruit only a limited number of new T cells.

Of note for this clonotype: Its antigen is still unknown. Base qualities are missing; no much larger clone stands one base away.

The CDR1 and CDR2 encoded by the germline V gene are MNHNS and SASEGT. The junction shows trimming of 3 bases on V and 1 base on J, plus 13 bases between the germline ends. The CDR3 measures 17 amino acids from cysteine to phenylalanine. This entry keeps only the CDR3 DNA: 51 bases, framed from base 1. The library came from RT-PCR. Data came from an Illumina HiSeq 2500. Using fastp trimming at Q25 and MiXCR clonotype assembly, TCRdb reanalyzed the public sequencing data and kept in-frame beta chains. All rows with the same CDR3 protein become a single entry with the most common DNA and genes. This sample is represented by 650,000 to 800,000 distinct CDR3 sequences; approximately 14% of them were singletons. 6.5% to 8.5% of the sample is taken by the ten largest.

The chain uses TRBV6-1 and TRBJ2-6; the D region possibly corresponds to TRBD1 (6 bases align). The sample in question was PBMCs from blood, obtained 14 to 15 days before vaccination. The TCR originated in a man aged 45-60 years who received an inactivated influenza vaccine. Donor details come from another sample of the same person, matched by shared clones. CDR3 loop: CASSEAGTSSGANVLTF. The sequenced DNA is TGTGCCAGCAGTGAGGCTGGGACATCTTCTGGGGCCAACGTCCTGACTTTC.